Listed here are 13 T cell receptor beta chains from one sample, sequenced in a study of T cells in women clearing cervical HPV infection. TCRdb's copy holds only in-frame clones and misses some; the assay was immunoSEQ multiplex PCR. The sample shows roughly 40,000 clones, and approximately 1.2% sits with its ten largest clones. Input material: blood buffy coat. The origin of the receptors is a woman aged 18 to 69 with a cervical HPV16 infection that either progressed to CIN3+ or cleared (not recorded which).

Details on this clone: Sequencing ends 3 residues short of the CDR3 end; the germline J gene provides the rest. This chain joins TRBV10-3 and TRBJ2-7; 8 bases are a match to TRBD1. J gave up 0 bases and V 6 bases, and 4 bases lay outside the gene matches. Per the germline V gene, CDR1 is ENHRY and CDR2 is SYGVKD. This CDR3 region has 14 residues. CDR3 protein: CAIRGGQGSYEQYF. CDR3 DNA (partial): TGTGCCATCAGGGGAGGACAGGGCTCCTACGAG.

Remarks on this clone: The read ends 3 residues before the CDR3 terminus; that terminus is restored from the germline J gene. The V gene is TRBV7-9, the J gene TRBJ1-6; no clear D gene. The germline V gene encodes CDR1 SEHNR and CDR2 FQNEAQ (reference sequence). CDR3 size: 12 residues. The V end was cut by 6 bases, the J end by 8 bases, with 8 bases between. CDR3 sequence: CASRAQDSPLHF. CDR3 DNA (partial): TGTGCCAGCAGGGCCCAGGATTCACCC.

About this clone itself: The CDR3 end is not reached by the read, which stops 3 residues before it; the germline J gene fills it in. V is TRBV30 and J is TRBJ1-5; D is perhaps TRBD1 (6 bases). This CDR3 is built from 13 residues. Trimming left V 1 base short and J 7 bases short, with 11 bases between. Germline assignment: CDR1 GTSNPN and CDR2 SVGIG (reference sequence). CDR3 amino acids: CAWSDGGGQPQHF. Incomplete CDR3 DNA: TGTGCCTGGAGTGATGGGGGCGGCCAGCCC.

In the case of this clone: One end of the junction is discordant with germline, which a read error may explain. The CDR3 is cut off 3 residues early in the read; its end comes from the germline J gene. Other DNA sequences in the sample encode the same CDR3. This rearrangement joins TRBV19 to TRBJ1-3, with D perhaps matching TRBD1 (5 bases). The CDR3 spans 12 residues. Per the germline V gene, CDR1 is LNHDA and CDR2 is SQIVND (reference sequence). The chain's CDR3 is CASGARGNTIYF. CDR3 DNA (partial): TGTGCCAGTGGGGCGCGTGGAAACACA.

With regard to this clone: The read gets to within 3 residues of the CDR3 end, and the germline J gene fills in the rest. The rearrangement links TRBV2 to TRBJ2-2, with TRBD2 matching 7 bases. V shed 6 bases and J 2 bases; nucleotides not matched to a gene: 6. CDR1 and CDR2 from the germline V gene are SNHLY and FYNNEI. The CDR3 runs to 15 residues. The chain's CDR3 is CASRLALLNTGELFF. The covered CDR3 bases are TGTGCCAGCAGACTAGCGTTACTTAACACCGGGGAG.

Concerning this clone itself: The observed sequence ends 3 residues before the CDR3 terminus, with the missing tail filled in from the germline J gene. The V and J genes are TRBV12-3 or TRBV12-4 and TRBJ2-1; TRBD2 matches at 11 bases. CDR3 length: 15 amino acids. V lost 6 bases, J lost 7 bases, and 8 bases stayed unmatched. CDR3 bases read: TGTGCCAGCAGGTCACTAGCGGGAGCCAGGAATGAG. It yields the protein CASRSLAGARNE. The whole CDR3 reads CASRSLAGARNEQFF.

On this clone: Read coverage stops 3 residues before the CDR3 terminus; the germline J gene supplies the remainder. The V call is TRBV13, the J call TRBJ2-5, with D perhaps matching TRBD2 (6 bases). Germline lookup yields CDR1 PRHDT and CDR2 FYEKMQ (reference sequence). This CDR3 region has 16 residues. Trimming stripped 0 bases from V and 5 bases from J, with 16 bases between. CDR3 region: CASSLGRWAGSETQYF. The sequenced part of the CDR3 DNA is TGTGCCAGCAGCTTAGGCCGGTGGGCGGGGTCTGAGACC.

About this clone: Read data end 3 residues before the CDR3 end; the end is taken from the germline J gene. This chain links TRBV7-9 with TRBJ1-2; D is uncertain. The CDR3 totals 15 residues. V was trimmed by 5 bases and J by 0 bases, leaving 13 bases between them. The germline gives CDR1 SEHNR, CDR2 FQNEAQ (reference sequence). The CDR3 sequence: CASSTTDGANYGYTF. CDR3 DNA (partial): TGTGCCAGCAGCACCACGGACGGGGCTAACTATGGC.

With respect to this clone: The read halts 3 residues ahead of the CDR3 end, with the missing end drawn from the germline J gene. The V and J genes are TRBV23-1 and TRBJ1-6, with D unclear. TRBV23-1 is reported as an ORF; its role is uncertain. Trimming removed 0 bases at V and 10 bases at J, with 13 bases between. CDR3 length: 15 residues. CDR3 sequence: CASSQSLKPRSPLHF. The sequenced CDR3 bases are TGCGCCAGCAGTCAATCGCTAAAGCCTCGGTCACCC.

Turning to this clone: Read sequence stops 3 residues before the CDR3 end, and the germline J gene provides the missing end. The rearrangement links TRBV5-1 to TRBJ2-1; D uncertain. This CDR3 has 13 residues. Between the trimmed V and J ends, which lost 6 bases and 4 bases, there was a span of 11 bases. Per the germline V gene, CDR1 is SGHRS and CDR2 is YFSETQ. The CDR3 DNA, read in part, is TGCGCCAGCACTAGAGACGTATACAATGAG. This translates into CASTRDVYNE. The whole CDR3 reads CASTRDVYNEQFF.

As for this clone: The read stops 3 residues short of the end of the CDR3; the missing end is completed from the germline J gene. The V call is TRBV7-4, the J call TRBJ1-3, with TRBD1 matching 8 bases. Trimming took 1 base from V and 3 from J; bases not matched to a gene: 5. Germline assignment: CDR1 SGHVT and CDR2 SQSDAQ. There are 16 residues in the CDR3. CDR3 region: CASSLGGTGGGNTIYF. The DNA read from the CDR3 is TGTGCCAGCAGCTTAGGAGGGACAGGCGGTGGAAACACC.

Notes on this clone: With the read ending 3 residues before the CDR3 end, the germline J gene is used to fill in that end. J is TRBJ2-5 and V is TRBV2, with TRBD2 matching over 10 bases. V gave up 6 bases and J gave up 4 bases; unmatched junction bases: 8. The length of the CDR3 is 15 residues. CDR1 and CDR2 (germline): SNHLY, FYNNEI. The CDR3 loop reads CASSGPSGRAETQYF. CDR3 DNA (partial): TGTGCCAGCAGCGGGCCCAGCGGGAGGGCAGAGACC.

As for this clone: The read ends 3 residues before the CDR3 terminus; that terminus is restored from the germline J gene. This sequence joins TRBV5-1 and TRBJ1-2, with TRBD1 matching 7 bases. The CDR3 is 15 amino acids. The germline V gene encodes CDR1 SGHRS and CDR2 YFSETQ. The CDR3 spells CASSLGQGTVRGYTF. The covered CDR3 bases are TGCGCCAGCAGCTTGGGACAGGGTACCGTTCGGGGC.